This T cell receptor beta chain was identified in a study of blood T cell repertoires in COVID-19. About the study: PBMCs, B-cell-depleted T cells, or T cells were the source of the cDNA or gDNA that made up the material.

In the original analysis: Estimation of nucleated cell counts was performed using reference gene primer amplification. The protocol was immunoSEQ multiplex PCR, while the TCRdb copy is restricted to in-frame clones and leaves out a portion. The V and J calls and the clone size are those of that table, but D and trimming were determined from the DNA. The profile covers 100,000 to 150,000 clones, with around 82% appearing a single time and 17% taken by the ten largest. In this sample, this clone turned up once. The sequenced sample consisted of peripheral blood. The TCR sequence derives from a young man with COVID-19, enrolled during active disease.

The CDR3 reads CASSFGQSQETQYF. The CDR3 DNA reads as TGTGCCAGCAGCTTTGGACAGTCCCAAGAGACCCAGTACTTC. The chain uses TRBV11-3 and TRBJ2-5, with D possibly matching TRBD1 (6 bases). From germline, CDR1 is SGHNT and CDR2 YENEEA. This CDR3 contains 14 residues. V lost 3 bases to trimming and J lost 1 base, with 9 bases between them. Full variable domain (missing parts from reference TRBV11-3 and TRBJ2-5): EAGVVQSPRYKIIEKKQPVAFWCNPISGHNTLYWYLQNLGQGPELLIRYENEEAVDDSQLPKDRFSAERLKGVDSTLKIQPAELGDSAVYLCASSFGQSQETQYFGPGTRLLVL.